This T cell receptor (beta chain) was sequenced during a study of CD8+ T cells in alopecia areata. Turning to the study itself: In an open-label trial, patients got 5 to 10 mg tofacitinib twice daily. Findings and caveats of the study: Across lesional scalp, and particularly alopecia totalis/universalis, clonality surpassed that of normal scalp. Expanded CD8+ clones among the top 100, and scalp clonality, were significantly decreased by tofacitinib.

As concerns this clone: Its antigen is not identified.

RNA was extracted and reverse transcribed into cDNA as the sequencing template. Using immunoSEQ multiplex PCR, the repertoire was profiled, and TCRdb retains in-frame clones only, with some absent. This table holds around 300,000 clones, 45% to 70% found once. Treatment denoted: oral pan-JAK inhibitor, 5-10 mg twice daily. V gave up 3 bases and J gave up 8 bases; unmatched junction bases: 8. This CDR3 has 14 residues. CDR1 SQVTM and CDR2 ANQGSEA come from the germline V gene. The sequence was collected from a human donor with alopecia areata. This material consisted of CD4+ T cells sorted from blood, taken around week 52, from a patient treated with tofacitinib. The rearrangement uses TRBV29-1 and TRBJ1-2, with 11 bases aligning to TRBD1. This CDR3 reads CSVDGWTGGLGYTF. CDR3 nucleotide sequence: TGCAGCGTTGATGGTTGGACAGGGGGCTTGGGCTACACCTTC. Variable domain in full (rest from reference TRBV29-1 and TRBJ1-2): SAVISQKPSRDICQRGTSLTIQCQVDSQVTMMFWYRQQPGQSLTLIATANQGSEATYESGFVIDKFPISRPNLTFSTLTVSNMSPEDSSIYLCSVDGWTGGLGYTFGSGTRLTVV.